This TCR beta chain was obtained from a study of CD8 T cells in ankylosing spondylitis. The V gene lost 5 bases and the J gene lost 1 base, with 12 bases spanning the gap. The CDR3 is 14 residues long. CDR1 and CDR2 (germline): DFQATT, SNEGSKA (reference sequence). This clonotype came up a few times. What it binds is not known. General study points: The study identified a TCR beta motif of roughly eight highly homologous variants that appeared characteristic of ankylosing spondylitis blood. As reported, disease-linked clones showed significant enrichment in matched ankylosing spondylitis synovial fluid. Both synovial fluid and blood in reactive arthritis had previously been reported to carry some motif variants.

MiXCR was run by TCRdb on the 5' RACE reads, yielding one entry per CDR3 protein. The sample carries roughly 450,000 distinct CDR3 sequences, 26% recorded once. Material: blood, either unsorted or a sorted T cell fraction (not recorded which). The source is a male donor with ankylosing spondylitis. V is TRBV20-1 and J is TRBJ1-5, with D tentatively TRBD1 (6 bases). CDR3 coding DNA: TGCAGTGCTCGTCCGGGGGCGAGCAATCAGCCCCAGCATTTT. The encoded protein is CSARPGASNQPQHF.